Sequencing of this T cell receptor (beta chain) was carried out in a study of vaccination and CD4 T cells after COVID-19. Overall study: In culture, cells were exposed to overlapping spike peptides from SARS-CoV-2, HCoV-NL63, HCoV-OC43 and HCoV-229E. Researchers treated control cultures with a CEFX pool, an HIV-1 Nef pool, or no peptide.

As for treatment: roughly 11-day PBMC culture with coronavirus spike peptide pools or control peptides (ViraFEST assay). Peptide pools at approximately 11 ug/ml and IL-2 at 10 IU/ml were added to cultures of around 1.9 million PBMCs per well. Germline CDR1 reads LGHNA; CDR2 reads YNFKEQ. V dropped 1 base and J dropped 4 bases, with 10 bases sitting between them. The CDR3 extends over 14 amino acids. Concerning this clonotype: Its antigen is unidentified.

With the Oncomine TCR Beta short-read assay, DNA from cultured CD4+ T cells was sequenced. The genomic DNA was obtained from cultured CD4+ T cells by extraction with the QIAamp micro DNA kit. TCRdb used MiXCR to reprocess the PCR reads, holding one entry per CDR3 protein. Of around 17,000 distinct CDR3 sequences detected, approximately 60% appear once; the ten largest clones hold 9.5% to 12%. The V call is TRBV4-2, the J call TRBJ2-5; weak D call: TRBD2 (6 bases). Sequencing used CD4+ T cells from blood, cultured in vitro. The sequence came from a human donor who had recovered from COVID-19. CDR3 protein: CASSQAAGGETQYF. The CDR3 DNA sequence: TGTGCCAGCAGCCAAGCGGCCGGGGGAGAGACCCAGTACTTC.